This T cell receptor beta chain was recorded in a study of cytomegalovirus exposure and HLA in healthy donors. Study findings and constraints: The CMV antigen specificity of a few CMV-associated chains was confirmed through in vitro analysis. A link between a missense DCLRE1C variant and TCR beta V- and J-gene trimming emerged from a later analysis. Immune exposure data for these donors was limited to CMV serostatus.

This PCR relied on a set of 60 Vbeta primers and 13 Jbeta primers. Sequenced by immunoSEQ multiplex PCR; TCRdb stores in-frame clones only, minus some. Counted here are about 110,000 clones, over 75% occurring once; the ten biggest clones make up 3% to 4%. A word on this clone: What it binds is not known.

The V gene's germline CDR1 is SGHRS and CDR2 YFSETQ. V lost 4 bases to trimming and J lost 3 bases, with 10 bases between them. The CDR3 has 13 residues. The TCR originated in a man aged 55-75 years in good health and CMV-seronegative. The sample comprised PBMCs. This chain joins TRBV5-1 and TRBJ2-5; perhaps TRBD2 as D (5 bases). In DNA form, the CDR3 reads TGCGCCAGCAGCAAGTCCGGGGAAGAGACCCAGTACTTC. Residues: CASSKSGEETQYF.